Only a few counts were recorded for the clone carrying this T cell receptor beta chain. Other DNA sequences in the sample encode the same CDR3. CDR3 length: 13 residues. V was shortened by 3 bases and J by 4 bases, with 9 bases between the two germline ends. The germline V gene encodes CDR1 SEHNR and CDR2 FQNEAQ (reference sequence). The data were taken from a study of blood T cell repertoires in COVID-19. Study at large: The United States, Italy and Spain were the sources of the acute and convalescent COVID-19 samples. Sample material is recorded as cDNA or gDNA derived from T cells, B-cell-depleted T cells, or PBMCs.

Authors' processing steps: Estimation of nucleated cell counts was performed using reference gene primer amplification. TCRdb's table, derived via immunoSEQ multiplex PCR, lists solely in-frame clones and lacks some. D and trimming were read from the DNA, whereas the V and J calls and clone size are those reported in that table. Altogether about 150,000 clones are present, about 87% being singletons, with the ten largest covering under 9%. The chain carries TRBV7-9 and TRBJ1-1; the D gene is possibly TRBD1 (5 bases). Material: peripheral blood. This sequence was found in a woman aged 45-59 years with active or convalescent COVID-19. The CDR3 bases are TGTGCCAGCAGCTTCGGGGGAGGCACTGAAGCTTTCTTT. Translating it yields CASSFGGGTEAFF.